Shown below are 11 T cell receptor beta chains from a single sample sequenced in a study of Graves' ophthalmopathy and Graves' hyperthyroidism. Transcripts of RNA were the source for amplifying TCR beta CDR3 regions. Investigators did first-round RT-PCR with HTBI primers, then second-round multiplex PCR. TCRdb itself ran the multiplex PCR reads through MiXCR, one entry per CDR3 protein. There are about 240,000 distinct CDR3 sequences in the sample; around 50% occur only once, and roughly 50% lies in the top ten. The source material was peripheral blood. The origin of the receptors is an adult man with Graves' ophthalmopathy.

The genes are TRBV20-1 and TRBJ1-6, with TRBD1 matching over 7 bases. With 0 bases clipped from V and 6 bases from J, the junction kept 5 bases outside the gene matches. The CDR3 length is 15 residues. Germline assignment: CDR1 DFQATT and CDR2 SNEGSKA (reference sequence). The CDR3, as DNA: TGCAGTGCTAGAGATCCTGGGACAGCTAATTCACCCCTCCACTTT. Amino acid sequence: CSARDPGTANSPLHF.

This clonotype occurred many times. CDR3 DNA sequence: TGTGCCAGCAGTTTCGCCTTGGTGGCTGAAGCTTTCTTT. Its translation: CASSFALVAEAFF. This chain joins TRBV12-3 or TRBV12-4 and TRBJ1-1; D unresolved. V was cut by 3 bases and J by 6 bases, with 11 bases left in between. This CDR3 spans 13 amino acids.

This rearrangement joins TRBV7-2 to TRBJ2-5, with 7 bases matching TRBD2. The J segment lost 5 bases and the V segment lost 5 bases, leaving 17 bases of the junction unmatched. This CDR3 contains 17 residues. CDR1 is SGHTA, CDR2 FQGNSA, per germline. In DNA form, the CDR3 reads TGTGCCAGCAGCCGTTTGAGGTTGGGGAGGGCGGCGGAGACCCAGTACTTC. Its translation is CASSRLRLGRAAETQYF.

In this sample, this clonotype turned up a few times. The V gene is TRBV19, the J gene TRBJ1-5, with 8 bases aligning to TRBD1. This CDR3 is built from 15 residues. Germline loops: CDR1 LNHDA, CDR2 SQIVND (reference sequence). J was trimmed by 8 bases and V by 4 bases; bases with no gene match: 10. CDR3: CASSSRDRRLEPQHF. The CDR3 bases are TGTGCCAGTAGTAGCCGGGACAGGAGATTAGAGCCCCAGCATTTT.

Turning to this clonotype: The junction differs from germline at one of its ends, possibly a read error. V gene TRBV10-2 combines with J gene TRBJ2-7, with D perhaps matching TRBD2 (5 bases). Germline V gives CDR1 WSHSY, CDR2 SAAADI. The CDR3 has 16 residues. Written as DNA, the CDR3 is TGTGCCAGCAGTTTATCCCGAACCGGGCTCCATGCGGGGCAGTACTTC. Translated, it gives CASSLSRTGLHAGQYF.

This clonotype came up a few times. The V gene is TRBV7-9, the J gene TRBJ2-6, with D uncertain. Per germline, CDR1 SEHNR and CDR2 FQNEAQ (reference sequence). V lost 1 base and J 0 bases, leaving 4 bases between the germline ends. The CDR3 sequence is 15 residues long. The CDR3 DNA sequence: TGTGCCAGCAGCTTAGAGGTCTCTGGGGCCAACGTCCTGACTTTC. Its translation is CASSLEVSGANVLTF.

The chain couples TRBV11-3 to TRBJ1-6; TRBD1 is a possible D gene (6 bases). CDR1 is SGHNT and CDR2 is YENEEA in the germline V gene. With 1 base removed from V and 4 bases from J, the gap between germline ends came to 14 bases. The CDR3 totals 17 residues. CDR3 amino acids: CASSLGGRGSYNSPLHF. The CDR3 coding sequence is TGTGCCAGCAGCTTAGGTGGCAGGGGATCGTATAATTCACCCCTCCACTTT. Using reference TRBV11-3 and TRBJ1-6 for the parts outside the CDR3, the full variable domain is EAGVVQSPRYKIIEKKQPVAFWCNPISGHNTLYWYLQNLGQGPELLIRYENEEAVDDSQLPKDRFSAERLKGVDSTLKIQPAELGDSAVYLCASSLGGRGSYNSPLHFGNGTRLTVT.

V gene TRBV20-1 combines with J gene TRBJ1-2, with D perhaps matching TRBD1 (5 bases). Germline loops: CDR1 DFQATT, CDR2 SNEGSKA (reference sequence). This CDR3 has 11 residues. Trimming pared 5 bases from V and 6 bases from J, leaving 10 bases between. CDR3 residues: CSARDLDGYTF. The CDR3 DNA follows: TGCAGTGCTCGGGACTTAGATGGCTACACCTTC.

The chain links TRBV20-1 to TRBJ1-1; D unclear. Germline assignment: CDR1 DFQATT and CDR2 SNEGSKA (reference sequence). V lost 0 bases and J 1 base, leaving 9 bases between the germline ends. This CDR3 has 14 amino acids. CDR3 region: CSARDRGPNTEAFF. As DNA, the CDR3 is TGCAGTGCTAGAGATAGAGGCCCGAACACTGAAGCTTTCTTT.

The gene calls are TRBV30 and TRBJ1-1; TRBD1 might be the D (6 bases). The CDR3 consists of 13 residues. Germline V gene data show CDR1 as GTSNPN and CDR2 as SVGIG (reference sequence). V was clipped by 7 bases and J by 1 base, with 13 bases between them. CDR3 bases: TGTGCCTTATCTGAACAGGGGAACACTGAAGCTTTCTTT. Amino acids: CALSEQGNTEAFF.

J is TRBJ1-4 and V is TRBV2; no firm D call. Germline loops: CDR1 SNHLY, CDR2 FYNNEI. V was trimmed by 7 bases and J by 0 bases, leaving 3 bases between them. The CDR3 covers 12 residues. The CDR3 nucleotides read TGTGCCAGCACCGCAACTAATGAAAAACTGTTTTTT. Translated, it gives CASTATNEKLFF. Filled out from reference TRBV2 and TRBJ1-4, the complete variable domain reads EPEVTQTPSHQVTQMGQEVILRCVPISNHLYFYWYRQILGQKVEFLVSFYNNEISEKSEIFDDQFSVERPDGSNFTLKIRSTKLEDSAMYFCASTATNEKLFFGSGTQLSVL.